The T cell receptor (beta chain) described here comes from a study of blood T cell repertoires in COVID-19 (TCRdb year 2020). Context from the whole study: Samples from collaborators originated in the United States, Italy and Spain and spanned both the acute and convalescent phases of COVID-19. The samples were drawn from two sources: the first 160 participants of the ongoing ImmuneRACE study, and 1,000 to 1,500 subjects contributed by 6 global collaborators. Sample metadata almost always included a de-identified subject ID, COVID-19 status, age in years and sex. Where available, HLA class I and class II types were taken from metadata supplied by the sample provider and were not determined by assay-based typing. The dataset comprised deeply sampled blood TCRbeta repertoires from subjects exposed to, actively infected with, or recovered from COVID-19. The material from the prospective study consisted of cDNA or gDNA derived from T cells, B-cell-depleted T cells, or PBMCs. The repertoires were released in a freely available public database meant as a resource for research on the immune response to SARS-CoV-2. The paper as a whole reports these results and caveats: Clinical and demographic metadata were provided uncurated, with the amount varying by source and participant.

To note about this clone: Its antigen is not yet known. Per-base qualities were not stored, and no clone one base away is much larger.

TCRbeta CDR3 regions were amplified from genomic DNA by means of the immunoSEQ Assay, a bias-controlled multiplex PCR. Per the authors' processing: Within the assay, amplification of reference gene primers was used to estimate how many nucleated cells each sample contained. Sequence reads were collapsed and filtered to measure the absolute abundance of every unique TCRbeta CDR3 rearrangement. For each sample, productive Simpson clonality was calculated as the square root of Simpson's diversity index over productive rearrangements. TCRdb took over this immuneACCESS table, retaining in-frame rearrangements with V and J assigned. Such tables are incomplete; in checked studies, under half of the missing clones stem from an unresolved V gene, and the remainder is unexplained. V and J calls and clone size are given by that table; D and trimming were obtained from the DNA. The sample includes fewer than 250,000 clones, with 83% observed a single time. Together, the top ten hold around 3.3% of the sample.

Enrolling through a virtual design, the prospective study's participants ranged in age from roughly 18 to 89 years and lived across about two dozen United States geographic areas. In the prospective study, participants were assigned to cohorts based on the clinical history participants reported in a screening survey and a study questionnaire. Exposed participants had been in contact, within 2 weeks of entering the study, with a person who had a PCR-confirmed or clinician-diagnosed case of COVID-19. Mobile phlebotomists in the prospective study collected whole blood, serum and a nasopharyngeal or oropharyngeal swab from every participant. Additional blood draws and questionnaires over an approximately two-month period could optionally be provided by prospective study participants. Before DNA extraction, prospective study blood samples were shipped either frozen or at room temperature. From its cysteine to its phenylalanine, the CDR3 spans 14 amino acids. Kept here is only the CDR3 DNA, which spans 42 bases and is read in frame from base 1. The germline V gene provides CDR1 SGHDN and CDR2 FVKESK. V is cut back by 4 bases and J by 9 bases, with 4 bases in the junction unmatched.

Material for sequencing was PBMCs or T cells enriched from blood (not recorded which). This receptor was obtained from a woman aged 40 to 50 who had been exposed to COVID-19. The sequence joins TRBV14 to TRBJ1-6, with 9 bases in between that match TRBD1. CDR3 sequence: CASSPGQGGSPLHF. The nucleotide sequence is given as TGTGCCAGCAGCCCGGGACAGGGAGGTTCACCCCTCCACTTT.